The 27 T cell receptor beta chains presented below share a single source sample, sequenced in a study of monozygotic twins with inflammatory bowel disease. TCRdb reworked the 5' RACE reads into one entry per CDR3 protein, no DNA. Its clone listing holds just over 300,000 distinct CDR3 sequences. The material sequenced was blood. These receptors all come from a human donor with ulcerative colitis or Crohn's disease, or a healthy co-twin of an affected twin (not recorded which).

The chain couples TRBV7-3 to TRBJ2-5; the TCRdb call, TRBD2, lacks DNA for checking. The CDR3 length is 17 residues. CDR1 and CDR2 from the germline V gene are SGHTA and FQGTGA. The CDR3 here is CASSLIPTSGPGETQYF.

The chain is built from TRBV27 and TRBJ2-7; TCRdb outputs TRBD1, but without DNA this stays unchecked. The CDR3 consists of 14 residues. CDR1 and CDR2 from the germline V gene are MNHEY and SMNVEV (reference sequence). CDR3 protein: CASSLRYGTYEQYF.

The CDR3 protein is CASSATSGANVLTF. V usage is TRBV28 and J usage is TRBJ2-6. This CDR3 spans 14 amino acids. Germline values: CDR1 MDHEN, CDR2 SYDVKM.

This chain connects TRBV6-2 or TRBV6-3 to TRBJ2-3; checking the TCRdb D call of TRBD1 is not possible without DNA. CDR3 size: 14 residues. Looked up from germline, CDR1 is MNHEY and CDR2 is SVGEGT. The CDR3 protein is CASSYGGVPDTQYF.

The V gene is TRBV7-2, the J gene TRBJ2-7; TCRdb lists TRBD2, though no DNA is available to test this call. This CDR3 has 17 residues. From germline, CDR1 is SGHTA and CDR2 FQGNSA. CDR3 residues: CASSLVASGRTLYEQYF.

The rearrangement links TRBV7-9 to TRBJ1-2; TCRdb outputs TRBD1, but without DNA this stays unchecked. CDR1 SEHNR and CDR2 FQNEAQ come from the germline V gene (reference sequence). The CDR3 runs to 15 residues. This CDR3 is CASSLANSGVYGYTF.

This rearrangement joins TRBV20-1 to TRBJ2-7. Per the germline V gene, CDR1 is DFQATT and CDR2 is SNEGSKA (reference sequence). There are 16 residues in the CDR3. CDR3 sequence: CSAREAERRSTYEQYF.

This CDR3 is CASRGNRGSYEQYF. V usage is TRBV3-1 and J usage is TRBJ2-7. This CDR3 has 14 residues. Germline loops: CDR1 LGHDT, CDR2 YNNKEL (reference sequence).

This chain uses TRBV29-1 with TRBJ2-3. Germline lookup yields CDR1 SQVTM and CDR2 ANQGSEA. The CDR3 covers 13 residues. CDR3 protein: CSVASMFTDTQYF.

V gene TRBV6-1 combines with J gene TRBJ2-7; there is no DNA to check the TCRdb D call of TRBD1. CDR3 size: 13 residues. The germline gives CDR1 MNHNS, CDR2 SASEGT. CDR3 sequence reads: CASKQGLGYEQYF.

The genes are TRBV29-1 and TRBJ1-1; lacking DNA, the TRBD1 call made by TCRdb goes unchecked. Germline assignment: CDR1 SQVTM and CDR2 ANQGSEA. This CDR3 has 14 amino acids. The CDR3 sequence is CAFGPGTGLTEAFF.

This chain joins TRBV6-2 or TRBV6-3 and TRBJ2-1; TCRdb lists TRBD2, though no DNA is available to test this call. From germline, CDR1 is MNHEY and CDR2 SVGEGT. The CDR3 loop spans 17 amino acids. The CDR3 sequence is CASSQFPGLAGGYEQFF.

J is TRBJ2-1 and V is TRBV3-1. The germline CDR1 and CDR2 sequences are LGHDT and YNNKEL (reference sequence). The CDR3 sequence is 15 residues long. The CDR3 protein is CASRRSGGSYNEQFF.

The genes are TRBV20-1 and TRBJ1-5; the TCRdb D gene call, TRBD1, has no DNA to confirm it. CDR1 is DFQATT and CDR2 is SNEGSKA in the germline V gene (reference sequence). The CDR3 runs 13 residues. CDR3 sequence reads: CSAWTGPNQPQHF.

The chain employs TRBV12-3 or TRBV12-4 and TRBJ1-5; TCRdb's D gene call, TRBD1, goes unchecked for lack of DNA. The CDR3 runs 18 residues. CDR3 sequence reads: CASSLMGQGTISNQPQHF.

V is TRBV5-1 and J is TRBJ1-5. CDR3 size: 14 residues. Germline-derived CDR1 and CDR2 are SGHRS and YFSETQ. CDR3 region: CASSEGRENQPQHF.

The CDR3 here is CASSFGLHQYF. This chain connects TRBV11-2 to TRBJ2-7. Germline CDR1 reads SGHAT; CDR2 reads FQNNGV. The CDR3 covers 11 residues.

The V and J genes are TRBV5-1 and TRBJ2-5; the D gene TCRdb calls, TRBD1, cannot be checked with no DNA. Germline CDR1 and CDR2: SGHRS and YFSETQ. This CDR3 contains 14 residues. CDR3 sequence reads: CASSSTQGSETQYF.

The V call is TRBV12-3 or TRBV12-4, the J call TRBJ1-1. This CDR3 spans 13 amino acids. CDR3 amino acids: CASSLLSNTEAFF.

J is TRBJ1-5 and V is TRBV5-5; lacking DNA, the TRBD1 call made by TCRdb goes unchecked. The CDR3 is made up of 14 amino acids. Germline-derived CDR1 and CDR2 are SGHKS and YYEKEE (reference sequence). The CDR3 protein is CASSSGGFGQPQHF.

The chain combines TRBV20-1 with TRBJ2-1; TCRdb selects TRBD2, and the lack of DNA leaves this call unchecked. Germline assignment: CDR1 DFQATT and CDR2 SNEGSKA (reference sequence). CDR3 length: 16 amino acids. This chain's CDR3 is CSASLSGGFRDNEQFF.

V usage is TRBV4-3 and J usage is TRBJ2-2; the D call from TCRdb, TRBD2, cannot be confirmed without DNA. Germline CDR1 is LGHNA and CDR2 is YSLEER. The CDR3 is 16 amino acids. Here the CDR3 reads CASSQVQRGGPGELFF.

The CDR3 loop reads CASSRDSRYEQYF. The chain employs TRBV18 and TRBJ2-7; TCRdb picks TRBD1, but there is no DNA to check that call. Germline CDR1 KGHSH, CDR2 LQKENI. This CDR3 is built from 13 residues.

The gene calls are TRBV6-2 or TRBV6-3 and TRBJ2-7. CDR1 and CDR2 (germline): MNHEY, SVGEGT. The CDR3 sequence is 15 residues long. The CDR3 spells CASSEYTQGPYEQYF.

The chain joins TRBV29-1 to TRBJ2-1; TCRdb selects TRBD2, and the lack of DNA leaves this call unchecked. CDR3 length: 15 residues. Germline assignment: CDR1 SQVTM and CDR2 ANQGSEA. The CDR3 is CSVASLAGAYNEQFF.

The chain recombines TRBV7-9 with TRBJ2-5; without DNA, the TCRdb call of TRBD2 cannot be checked. CDR1 is SEHNR, CDR2 FQNEAQ, per germline (reference sequence). This CDR3 has 15 residues. CDR3 loop: CASSPGTSGQETQYF.

The chain combines TRBV7-9 with TRBJ1-1; TCRdb selects TRBD1, and the lack of DNA leaves this call unchecked. Germline V gene sequence: CDR1 SEHNR, CDR2 FQNEAQ (reference sequence). The length of the CDR3 is 14 residues. CDR3 sequence: CASRHGTGGLVAFF.